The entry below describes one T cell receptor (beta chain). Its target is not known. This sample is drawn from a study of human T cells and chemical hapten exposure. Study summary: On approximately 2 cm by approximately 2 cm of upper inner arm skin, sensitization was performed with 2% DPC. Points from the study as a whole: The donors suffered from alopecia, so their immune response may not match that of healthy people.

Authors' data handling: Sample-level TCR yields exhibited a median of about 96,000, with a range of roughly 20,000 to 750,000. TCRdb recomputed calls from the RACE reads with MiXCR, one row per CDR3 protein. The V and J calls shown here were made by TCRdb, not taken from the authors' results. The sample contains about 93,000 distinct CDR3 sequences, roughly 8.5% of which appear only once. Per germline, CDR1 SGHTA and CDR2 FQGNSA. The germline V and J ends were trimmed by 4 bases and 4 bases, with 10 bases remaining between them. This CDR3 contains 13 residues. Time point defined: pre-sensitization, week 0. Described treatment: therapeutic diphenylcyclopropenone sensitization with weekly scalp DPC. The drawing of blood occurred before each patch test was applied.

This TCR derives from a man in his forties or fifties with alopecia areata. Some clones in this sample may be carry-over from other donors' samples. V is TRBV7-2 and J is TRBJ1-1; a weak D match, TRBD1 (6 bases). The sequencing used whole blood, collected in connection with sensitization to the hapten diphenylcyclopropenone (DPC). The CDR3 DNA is TGTGCCAGCAGCTCCGGACAGCCCACTGAAGCTTTCTTT. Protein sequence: CASSSGQPTEAFF.